Sequencing of this T cell receptor beta chain was carried out in a study of cytomegalovirus exposure and HLA in healthy donors. The CDR3 contains 15 residues. Per the germline V gene, CDR1 is SGDLS and CDR2 is YYNGEE. V was cut by 0 bases and J by 2 bases, with 11 bases left in between. This clone was observed a few times. Its antigen is unidentified. Study-wide points: A later analysis revealed that TCR association rates differed between HLA loci, peaking at DRB1 and bottoming out at HLA-C. Segments of the TCR beta V type were, in most cases, productive about 90% or about 30% of the time in an earlier analysis. Diagnosis of cytomegalovirus status made by the classifier reportedly showed high specificity and sensitivity.

In the PCR, 60 Vbeta and 13 Jbeta primers were used. Authors' methods: A follow-up analysis tallied about 80 million unique TCR beta chains, some 9.9 million shared. Libraries were prepared by immunoSEQ multiplex PCR; TCRdb keeps only in-frame clonotypes and omits some of them. V and J calls and clone size are those listed in that table; D and trimming were worked out from the DNA. The sample lists over 75,000 clones; roughly two thirds were seen once. The chain is built from TRBV9 and TRBJ1-2, with a weak D call TRBD1 (5 bases). Material: PBMCs. This receptor was obtained from a human donor in good health. CDR3 in DNA: TGTGCCAGCAGCGTAGAAGTCAGGGCCAACTATGGCTACACCTTC. Its translation is CASSVEVRANYGYTF.